What follows are 20 T cell receptor beta chains derived from one specimen sequenced in a study of beta chain features in type 1 diabetes. No antigen has been assigned to these receptors. Study-level points and caveats: Within each of all four CD4+ subsets, Type 1 diabetes patients had TCRB CDR3s that were moderately but significantly shorter.

Expressed TCRB transcripts were sequenced because the isolated RNA had all been reverse transcribed beforehand. Repertoires were generated with immunoSEQ multiplex PCR, while TCRdb's copy carries only in-frame clones and drops some. The sample includes about 650,000 clones, roughly 12% seen only once; the top ten take around 0.12%. Sequencing was carried out using naive CD4+ T cells from blood. All receptors derive from a man aged 25 to 45 with type 1 diabetes.

This chain links TRBV7-9 with TRBJ2-7, with 9 bases that match TRBD2. The J segment lost 3 bases and the V segment lost 3 bases, leaving 3 bases of the junction unmatched. The CDR3 spans 14 residues. Germline-derived CDR1 and CDR2 are SEHNR and FQNEAQ (reference sequence). The CDR3 protein is CASSFSGGVYEQYF. As DNA, the CDR3 is TGTGCCAGCAGCTTTAGCGGGGGAGTCTACGAGCAGTACTTC.

The chain combines TRBV27 with TRBJ2-7; tentative D call: TRBD1 (5 bases). Trimming left V 1 base short and J 0 bases short, with 7 bases between. Germline V gives CDR1 MNHEY, CDR2 SMNVEV (reference sequence). CDR3 length equals 14 residues. CDR3: CASSLFDSSYEQYF. CDR3 nucleotides: TGTGCCAGCAGTTTATTCGACAGCTCCTACGAGCAGTACTTC.

This clone showed up just a few times. The chain is built from TRBV7-2 and TRBJ2-1, with 7 bases matching TRBD1. V shed 5 bases and J 6 bases; nucleotides not matched to a gene: 7. Per the germline V gene, CDR1 is SGHTA and CDR2 is FQGNSA. CDR3 length: 14 residues. CDR3 nucleotides: TGTGCCAGCAGCCCCGGGACAGCCTTCAATGAGCAGTTCTTC. Amino acid sequence: CASSPGTAFNEQFF.

This clone occurred a few times. The chain links TRBV11-3 to TRBJ1-2; possibly TRBD1 for D (6 bases). V was cut by 5 bases and J by 4 bases, with 14 bases left in between. The CDR3 covers 14 residues. The germline V gene has CDR1 SGHNT and CDR2 YENEEA. CDR3 residues: CASSPDGRGYGYTF. The CDR3 nucleotides read TGTGCCAGCAGCCCCGACGGCAGGGGCTATGGCTACACCTTC.

This clone was detected a few times. This chain uses TRBV29-1 with TRBJ1-2; perhaps TRBD1 as D (5 bases). Trimming cost V 2 bases and J 4 bases, with 11 bases left between them. The CDR3 loop spans 13 amino acids. Germline V lookup: CDR1 SQVTM, CDR2 ANQGSEA. In DNA, the CDR3 is TGCAGCGTTGAACGGGGCAGTGGCTATGGCTACACCTTC. It is translated as CSVERGSGYGYTF.

The gene calls are TRBV27 and TRBJ1-1; 8 nucleotides align to TRBD1. V lost 3 bases to trimming and J lost 6 bases; unmatched junction nucleotides: 6. The length of the CDR3 is 14 residues. CDR1 MNHEY and CDR2 SMNVEV come from the germline V gene (reference sequence). The CDR3 protein is CASSFSWTGSEAFF. The CDR3 DNA reads as TGTGCCAGCAGTTTTTCCTGGACAGGGTCTGAAGCTTTCTTT.

This clone was seen a few times. The rearrangement uses TRBV29-1 and TRBJ2-7, with D possibly matching TRBD2 (5 bases). V lost 4 bases, J lost 7 bases, and 17 bases lay in between. CDR3 length: 13 residues. Germline V gene lookup returns CDR1 SQVTM and CDR2 ANQGSEA. The CDR3 DNA follows: TGCAGCGTTGCCGATACCTACACGGGGGAGCAGTACTTC. Amino acids: CSVADTYTGEQYF.

This clone turned up a few times. This rearrangement joins TRBV28 to TRBJ1-2; D ambiguous. Trimming removed 6 bases at V and 2 bases at J, with 10 bases between. The CDR3 has 13 amino acids. The germline CDR1 and CDR2 sequences are MDHEN and SYDVKM. The CDR3 region has the DNA TGTGCCAGCAGGCTCGGGTCGAACTATGGCTACACCTTC. Its translation is CASRLGSNYGYTF.

The rearrangement links TRBV13 to TRBJ1-4, with 9 bases that match TRBD1. This CDR3 has 16 residues. Germline CDR1 and CDR2: PRHDT and FYEKMQ (reference sequence). The V gene end was trimmed by 1 base and the J gene end by 6 bases; junction bases not matched to a gene: 6. In DNA form, the CDR3 reads TGTGCCAGCAGCTTAGCTAGTGGGGACAGGGATGAAAAACTGTTTTTT. Its translation is CASSLASGDRDEKLFF.

The chain is built from TRBV6-5 and TRBJ2-1; 7 nucleotides line up with TRBD1. The germline V gene encodes CDR1 MNHEY and CDR2 SVGAGI. The CDR3 is 15 amino acids. Trimming removed 4 bases from V and 6 bases from J; junction bases left unmatched: 9. The CDR3 protein is CASSSYSGTANEQFF. CDR3 nucleotides: TGTGCCAGCAGTTCTTATTCCGGGACAGCCAATGAGCAGTTCTTC.

This clone was counted a few times. The chain employs TRBV25-1 and TRBJ1-2; unclear D gene. Deletions cut 5 bases from V and 7 bases from J, with 11 bases between. The CDR3 runs 12 residues. The germline CDR1 and CDR2 sequences are MGHDK and SYGVNS. CDR3 protein: CASSPRWGGYTF. In DNA form, the CDR3 reads TGTGCCAGCAGTCCCCGGTGGGGTGGCTACACCTTC.

V and J are TRBV5-4 and TRBJ2-7; D unclear. The CDR3 contains 15 residues. Germline V gene data show CDR1 as SGHNT and CDR2 as YYREEE (reference sequence). With 0 bases removed from V and 6 bases from J, the gap between germline ends came to 16 bases. CDR3 nucleotides: TGTGCCAGCAGCTTGGGATCACACTCAGAAGGCGAGCAGTACTTC. Protein product: CASSLGSHSEGEQYF.

The J gene is TRBJ1-5, the V gene TRBV7-2, with a possible D match to TRBD1 (6 bases). The CDR3 is made up of 13 amino acids. Trimming cost V 5 bases and J 7 bases, with 12 bases left between them. The germline CDR1 and CDR2 sequences are SGHTA and FQGNSA. The CDR3 is CASSTTGNQPQHF. The CDR3 nucleotides read TGTGCCAGCAGCACAACAGGGAACCAGCCCCAGCATTTT. The full variable domain, with the rest looked up from reference TRBV7-2 and TRBJ1-5, is GAGVSQSPSNKVTEKGKDVELRCDPISGHTALYWYRQSLGQGLEFLIYFQGNSAPDKSGLPSDRFSAERTGGSVSTLTIQRTQQEDSAVYLCASSTTGNQPQHFGDGTRLSIL.

A few counts support this clone. As DNA, the CDR3 is TGTGCCAGCATGCCGACAGGGTATCGCACCGGGGAGCTGTTTTTT. It translates to CASMPTGYRTGELFF. J is TRBJ2-2 and V is TRBV19; 7 bases align to TRBD1. Losses at the gene ends were 9 bases for V and 4 bases for J; bases not matched to a gene: 11. CDR1 LNHDA and CDR2 SQIVND come from the germline V gene (reference sequence). This CDR3 is built from 15 residues.

The rearrangement uses TRBV30 and TRBJ1-2; D unresolved. Germline assignment: CDR1 GTSNPN and CDR2 SVGIG (reference sequence). Trimming cost V 4 bases and J 5 bases, with 11 bases left between them. This CDR3 is 12 amino acids long. The CDR3 nucleotides read TGTGCCTGGACCGGGGTTGGGTATGGCTACACCTTC. Residues: CAWTGVGYGYTF.

This clone was counted many times. The gene calls are TRBV18 and TRBJ1-1; no definite D call. Germline CDR1 reads KGHSH; CDR2 reads LQKENI. The CDR3 is made up of 14 amino acids. The V and J ends lost 4 bases and 5 bases respectively, with 14 bases between them. Here the CDR3 DNA reads TGTGCCAGCTCACTGGAGGGCAGTACGACTGAAGCTTTCTTT. Encoded protein: CASSLEGSTTEAFF.

V is TRBV6-5 and J is TRBJ2-1; D gene unclear. Per germline, CDR1 MNHEY and CDR2 SVGAGI. The CDR3 covers 13 residues. Trimming cost V 7 bases and J 0 bases, with 7 bases left between them. CDR3 protein: CASKVSSYNEQFF. The CDR3 nucleotides are TGTGCCAGCAAGGTTAGCTCCTACAATGAGCAGTTCTTC.

The CDR3: CASGTGELFF. Written as DNA, the CDR3 is TGTGCCAGTGGCACCGGGGAGCTGTTTTTT. J is TRBJ2-2 and V is TRBV5-8; no clear D gene. From germline, CDR1 is SGHTS and CDR2 YDEGEE. The CDR3 runs to 10 residues. V was shortened by 8 bases and J by 4 bases, with 3 bases between the two germline ends.

This clone was seen more than once but under ten times. The V gene is TRBV7-2, the J gene TRBJ2-7, with 12 bases fitting TRBD2. The length of the CDR3 is 15 residues. V shed 3 bases, J shed 3 bases, and the junction held 3 bases outside the gene matches. The germline V gene has CDR1 SGHTA and CDR2 FQGNSA. Here the CDR3 reads CASSFTSGGLYEQYF. The CDR3, as DNA: TGTGCCAGCAGCTTCACTAGCGGGGGGCTCTACGAGCAGTACTTC. Based on the CDR3 plus reference TRBV7-2 and TRBJ2-7, the full variable domain is GAGVSQSPSNKVTEKGKDVELRCDPISGHTALYWYRQSLGQGLEFLIYFQGNSAPDKSGLPSDRFSAERTGGSVSTLTIQRTQQEDSAVYLCASSFTSGGLYEQYFGPGTRLTVT.

The chain recombines TRBV14 with TRBJ2-3, with D unclear. V lost 2 bases and J lost 4, with 7 bases in between. This CDR3 spans 13 amino acids. The germline V gene has CDR1 SGHDN and CDR2 FVKESK. CDR3 bases: TGTGCCAGCAGCCAAATGGTCTCAGATACGCAGTATTTT. It codes for CASSQMVSDTQYF.